Presented here are 21 T cell receptor beta chains from one specimen sequenced in a study of T cells after yellow fever vaccination (dated 2019 in TCRdb). The library was obtained by 5' RACE. Sequencing instrument: Illumina NovaSeq 6000. The public sequencing data were trimmed at Q25 with fastp and processed into clonotypes with MiXCR by TCRdb, which kept only in-frame beta chains. Each record represents a unique CDR3 protein, reported with the most common genes and DNA among its rows. In this sample the table shows some 240,000 distinct CDR3 sequences, 3.6% of which occur a single time. The biggest ten clones account for under 20% of the sample. Sample treatment or condition, as interpreted from the label and publication: live attenuated yellow fever vaccine strain. The sequencing used PBMCs, collected 15 days after the yellow fever booster vaccination. These TCRs come from a man younger than 35 who received the YFV17D yellow fever vaccine.

The V call is TRBV18, the J call TRBJ2-1; D gene uncertain. The CDR3 totals 13 residues. Germline V gives CDR1 KGHSH, CDR2 LQKENI. V lost 6 bases and J lost 5, with 11 bases in between. The DNA for the CDR3 is TGTGCCAGCTCCCAGCAGGAGAACAATGAGCAGTTCTTC. It translates to CASSQQENNEQFF.

There are many counts of this clonotype. This chain links TRBV29-1 with TRBJ2-3; TRBD1 matches 7 bases. This CDR3 is built from 13 residues. CDR1 and CDR2 (germline): SQVTM, ANQGSEA. J lost 0 bases, V lost 7 bases, and 4 bases had no gene match. Here the CDR3 DNA reads TGCAGCGGGACAGGACGAAGCACAGATACGCAGTATTTT. This translates into CSGTGRSTDTQYF.

This clonotype was found many times. The rearrangement links TRBV7-3 to TRBJ2-1, with D hard to call. CDR3 size: 16 residues. V lost 5 bases and J 9 bases, leaving 23 bases between the germline ends. Germline V gene sequence: CDR1 SGHTA, CDR2 FQGTGA. In DNA form, the CDR3 reads TGTGCCAGCAGCCTACTCGTGAGCCAAAGTGTCGCTGAGCAGTTCTTC. It codes for CASSLLVSQSVAEQFF.

This clonotype was detected ten times or more. This chain links TRBV7-2 with TRBJ1-5, with D unclear. The germline V gene encodes CDR1 SGHTA and CDR2 FQGNSA. V lost 1 base to trimming and J lost 3 bases, with 10 bases between them. The CDR3 consists of 15 residues. The CDR3 coding sequence is TGTGCCAGCAGCTTAGGACGGACCCCCAATCAGCCCCAGCATTTT. It yields the protein CASSLGRTPNQPQHF.

There are many counts of this clonotype. This chain links TRBV5-1 with TRBJ2-1; 9 bases are a match to TRBD2. CDR1 is SGHRS, CDR2 YFSETQ, per germline. The V gene end was trimmed by 0 bases and the J gene end by 8 bases; junction bases not matched to a gene: 6. The CDR3 length is 15 residues. CDR3 in amino acids: CASSLGGGALDEQFF. The CDR3 bases are TGCGCCAGCAGCTTGGGCGGGGGGGCTTTGGATGAGCAGTTCTTC. Full variable domain (rest looked up from reference TRBV5-1 and TRBJ2-1): KAGVTQTPRYLIKTRGQQVTLSCSPISGHRSVSWYQQTPGQGLQFLFEYFSETQRNKGNFPGRFSGRQFSNSRSEMNVSTLELGDSALYLCASSLGGGALDEQFFGPGTRLTVL.

This clonotype was found many times. The V and J genes are TRBV12-3 or TRBV12-4 and TRBJ1-6, with TRBD1 identical over 10 bases. Trimming removed 7 bases from V and 7 bases from J; junction bases left unmatched: 7. This CDR3 has 15 amino acids. The CDR3 loop reads CASTDRGQRNSPLHF. DNA of the CDR3: TGTGCCAGCACTGACAGGGGGCAACGGAATTCACCCCTCCACTTT.

This clonotype was observed at least ten times. This chain connects TRBV30 to TRBJ2-5; D perhaps matches TRBD1 (5 bases). Trimming stripped 2 bases from V and 7 bases from J, with 14 bases between. The CDR3 is 13 amino acids. From germline, CDR1 is GTSNPN and CDR2 SVGIG (reference sequence). CDR3 region: CAWSIQGVVTQYF. The CDR3 bases are TGTGCCTGGAGTATCCAAGGGGTTGTGACCCAGTACTTC.

This clonotype was observed at least ten times. The chain carries TRBV7-2 and TRBJ2-3, with D perhaps TRBD1 (6 bases). The length of the CDR3 is 13 residues. Germline V gives CDR1 SGHTA, CDR2 FQGNSA. Trimming cost V 9 bases and J 2 bases, with 12 bases left between them. The CDR3: CASSPGHTDTQYF. CDR3 nucleotide sequence: TGTGCCAGTTCTCCGGGACACACAGATACGCAGTATTTT.

This clonotype was counted ten times or more. CDR3 loop: CASSPGGVQGREDTQYF. CDR3 DNA sequence: TGTGCCAGCAGCCCCGGGGGGGTGCAGGGGAGAGAAGATACGCAGTATTTT. The V gene is TRBV28, the J gene TRBJ2-3; TRBD2 matches at 8 bases. CDR3 length: 17 residues. CDR1 MDHEN and CDR2 SYDVKM come from the germline V gene. J gave up 5 bases and V 6 bases, and 16 bases lay outside the gene matches.

This clonotype was seen a single time. The chain combines TRBV3-1 with TRBJ1-4; possible D gene TRBD1, 6 bases. The ends were cut back, 4 bases at V and 0 bases at J, with 12 bases in the middle. The CDR3 consists of 16 residues. In germline, CDR1 is LGHDT, CDR2 YNNKEL (reference sequence). CDR3 sequence (DNA): TGTGCCAGCAGCCCCTCGGACAGTGCAACTAATGAAAAACTGTTTTTT. This sequence encodes CASSPSDSATNEKLFF. The full variable domain, completed using reference TRBV3-1 and TRBJ1-4, is DTAVSQTPKYLVTQMGNDKSIKCEQNLGHDTMYWYKQDSKKFLKIMFSYNNKELIINETVPNRFSPKSPDKAHLNLHINSLELGDSAVYFCASSPSDSATNEKLFFGSGTQLSVL.

This clonotype came up many times. This chain joins TRBV20-1 and TRBJ2-1, with no clear D. The CDR3 runs 11 residues. The germline V gene encodes CDR1 DFQATT and CDR2 SNEGSKA (reference sequence). V gave up 6 bases and J gave up 9 bases, with 12 bases separating them. The CDR3 protein is CSARTQGEQFF. The DNA for the CDR3 is TGCAGTGCCCGGACCCAAGGTGAGCAGTTCTTC.

The chain employs TRBV7-2 and TRBJ2-1; TRBD1 or TRBD2 may be the D gene (5 bases each). The CDR3 totals 11 residues. Germline CDR1 SGHTA, CDR2 FQGNSA. The CDR3 DNA follows: TGTTCATCCGGGGCTTACAATGAGCAGTTCTTC. Encoded protein: CSSGAYNEQFF.

The chain has TRBV6-2 or TRBV6-3 and TRBJ1-5; unclear D gene. CDR1 is MNHEY and CDR2 is SVGEGT in the germline V gene. The CDR3 spans 13 residues. Trimming cost V 3 bases and J 7 bases, with 10 bases left between them. CDR3 coding DNA: TGTGCCAGCAGTTATTCTCCCGGACAGCCCCAGCATTTT. The encoded protein is CASSYSPGQPQHF.

This clonotype was seen at least ten times. The V call is TRBV4-2, the J call TRBJ2-3; tentative D call: TRBD2 (5 bases). Germline values: CDR1 LGHNA, CDR2 YNFKEQ. Trimming pared 3 bases from V and 4 bases from J, leaving 11 bases between. The CDR3 extends over 14 amino acids. This CDR3 reads CASSHLASADTQYF. CDR3 bases: TGTGCCAGCAGCCATCTAGCTTCCGCAGATACGCAGTATTTT.

This clonotype was seen ten or more times. This chain uses TRBV20-1 with TRBJ2-7; D perhaps matches TRBD1 (6 bases). Trimming took 4 bases from V and 1 from J, leaving 26 bases between them. The CDR3 sequence is 18 residues long. CDR1 DFQATT and CDR2 SNEGSKA come from the germline V gene (reference sequence). The CDR3 DNA reads TGCAGTGCTACCGAGCCGGCAGGGGACGTCTATTGGTCCTACGAGCAGTACGTC. This codes for CSATEPAGDVYWSYEQYV.

In this sample, this clonotype turned up many times. The V gene is TRBV7-9, the J gene TRBJ1-5; D is uncertain. The V and J ends lost 4 bases and 5 bases respectively, with 6 bases between them. This CDR3 has 12 amino acids. CDR1 and CDR2 from the germline V gene are SEHNR and FQNEAQ (reference sequence). The CDR3 protein is CASSSYYQPQHF. In DNA form, the CDR3 reads TGTGCCAGCAGCTCCTACTATCAGCCCCAGCATTTT.

This clonotype was recorded at least ten times. This chain links TRBV7-9 with TRBJ2-7; 14 bases fit TRBD2. Germline CDR1 and CDR2: SEHNR and FQNEAQ (reference sequence). V lost 5 bases and J lost 8; bases outside the gene matches: 2. The CDR3 is made up of 13 amino acids. The CDR3 DNA is TGTGCCAGCAGCAGGACTAGCGGGGGGAAGCAGTACGTC. Amino acid sequence: CASSRTSGGKQYV.

This clonotype was observed at least ten times. The chain joins TRBV10-2 to TRBJ1-4; D not resolved. CDR1 and CDR2 (germline): WSHSY, SAAADI. The V gene lost 5 bases and the J gene lost 6 bases, with 10 bases spanning the gap. The CDR3 spans 13 residues. CDR3 region: CASSRERHEKLFF. The DNA for the CDR3 is TGCGCCAGCAGTCGGGAGAGGCATGAAAAACTGTTTTTT.

This clonotype was counted ten times or more. The chain couples TRBV11-2 to TRBJ2-3; 9 nucleotides agree with TRBD2. V lost 3 bases and J lost 8; bases outside the gene matches: 6. CDR3 size: 14 residues. Germline V gene lookup returns CDR1 SGHAT and CDR2 FQNNGV. The CDR3 DNA is TGTGCCAGCAGCTTTGCGGGGGGGTCCGGTACGCAGTATTTT. Its protein is CASSFAGGSGTQYF. Complete variable domain (other parts from reference TRBV11-2 and TRBJ2-3): EAGVAQSPRYKIIEKRQSVAFWCNPISGHATLYWYQQILGQGPKLLIQFQNNGVVDDSQLPKDRFSAERLKGVDSTLKIQPAKLEDSAVYLCASSFAGGSGTQYFGPGTRLTVL.

In its sample, this clonotype was seen many times. The chain carries TRBV29-1 and TRBJ1-1; D ambiguous. The CDR3 spans 11 residues. The germline V gene encodes CDR1 SQVTM and CDR2 ANQGSEA. Trimming shortened V by 5 bases and J by 5 bases, and 9 bases separated the two germline ends. The CDR3 spells CSVRTLTEAFF. DNA for the CDR3: TGCAGCGTTCGTACTTTGACTGAAGCTTTCTTT.

This clonotype came up many times. The chain employs TRBV11-2 and TRBJ2-1, with D hard to call. Trimming shortened V by 6 bases and J by 6 bases, and 9 bases separated the two germline ends. Germline V gene sequence: CDR1 SGHAT, CDR2 FQNNGV. The CDR3 totals 12 residues. The CDR3 DNA reads as TGTGCCAGCAGGAGTGGGTCCAATGAGCAGTTCTTC. Protein product: CASRSGSNEQFF.